The text below deals with one T cell receptor (beta chain). Its antigen remains unidentified. The sample comes from a study of CD8+ T cells in alopecia areata. Regarding the study as a whole: Significant decreases in scalp clonality and expanded CD8+ clones followed tofacitinib treatment. In lesional scalp, particularly from alopecia totalis/universalis, clonality was higher than in normal scalp.

Extracted from the samples, RNA was reverse transcribed into cDNA to serve as the sequencing template. Assay used: immunoSEQ multiplex PCR; TCRdb lists only in-frame clones, some missing. The sample lists 150,000 to 200,000 clones, 60% occurring once. This CDR3 has 12 residues. The germline gives CDR1 LNHNV, CDR2 YYDKDF (reference sequence). The V and J ends lost 8 bases and 2 bases respectively, with 10 bases between them. This sample's treatment: oral pan-JAK inhibitor, 5-10 mg twice daily. J is TRBJ2-7 and V is TRBV15, with D maybe TRBD2 (5 bases). The sample here was CD4+ T cells sorted from blood, taken at week 24, from a patient treated with tofacitinib. This receptor was taken from a human donor with alopecia areata. The CDR3 region is CATGERPYEQYF. The CDR3 DNA sequence: TGTGCCACCGGGGAGCGCCCCTACGAGCAGTACTTC. Using reference TRBV15 and TRBJ2-7 for the parts outside the CDR3, the full variable domain is DAMVIQNPRYQVTQFGKPVTLSCSQTLNHNVMYWYQQKSSQAPKLLFHYYDKDFNNEADTPDNFQSRRPNTSFCFLDIRSPGLGDTAMYLCATGERPYEQYFGPGTRLTVT.